This is a list of T cell receptor beta chains from one sample in a study of CD8+ T cells in alopecia areata. The repertoire was sequenced with immunoSEQ multiplex PCR; TCRdb's copy has only in-frame clones and lacks some. The profile shows 100,000 to 130,000 clones, 50% to 70% of them singletons. Sequencing was carried out using NKG2D-low CD8+ T cells sorted from blood. Receptors were obtained from a human donor with alopecia areata. CDR3s include the opening cysteine and the closing phenylalanine or tryptophan.

>15|TRBV29-1|TRBJ2-1
CSATYSGTGSHEQFF
>15|TRBV30|TRBJ1-1
CAWSVDGRGPTEAFF
>14|TRBV6-5|TRBJ2-7
CASRHGLENYEQYF
>11|TRBV7-9|TRBJ2-7
CASSLAGEQYF
>14|TRBV13|TRBJ2-3
CASSPRLVGDTQYF
>16|TRBV6-5|TRBJ2-3
CASSYEPRNSADTQYF
>13|TRBV6-5|TRBJ1-4
CASSYRFNEKLFF
>15|TRBV4-1|TRBJ1-1
CASSQGGSKDTEAFF
>11|TRBV6-5|NA
CARVFIYEQYF
>12|TRBV7-9|TRBJ2-7
CASSAAMGEQYF
>16|TRBV4-1|TRBJ2-1
CASSQVVAGGPHEQFF
>15|TRBV19|TRBJ1-5
CASSIRGSIDQPQHF
>14|TRBV5-1|TRBJ1-1
CASSLAGRNTEAFF
>14|TRBV4-1|TRBJ2-3
CASSQWSATDTQYF
>14|TRBV5-1|TRBJ2-3
CASKIRTHTDTQYF
>11|TRBV27|TRBJ2-7
CASSLGYEQYF
>15|TRBV5-1|TRBJ1-2
CASSLDLGGGYGYTF
>12|TRBV7-2|TRBJ2-3
CASSQPADTQYF
>13|TRBV13|TRBJ1-1
CASSLVADTEAFF
>15|TRBV7-9|TRBJ2-7
CASSPPVGGSYEQYF
>17|TRBV7-6|TRBJ2-3
CASSSLRREISTDTQYF
>13|TRBV27|TRBJ2-7
CASSFGWGYEQYF
>16|TRBV5-1|TRBJ2-1
CASSLAQGQLKNEQFF
>15|TRBV5-1|TRBJ2-1
CASSWTSGGFDEQFF
>11|TRBV5-6|TRBJ1-4
CASSSAEKLFF
>13|TRBV27|TRBJ2-1
CASSLASYNEQFF
>12|TRBV7-8|TRBJ1-4
CASSLGRGALFF